This T cell receptor beta chain was profiled in a study of tissue T cells after allogeneic stem cell transplantation. Note on this clone: Germline and genes here are mouse. The read ends 1 residue early relative to the CDR3; the germline J gene fills the gap.

There are 16 residues in the CDR3. The germline gives CDR1 KGHTA, CDR2 FQNQQP. The time point: mouse harvest day 14 after allogeneic transplant. Tail vein injection delivered 10^7 T-cell-depleted bone marrow cells and 10^6 splenic CD5+ T cells. Repertoires were generated with immunoSEQ multiplex PCR, while TCRdb's copy carries only in-frame clones and drops some. The sample has more than 5,500 clones, 35% to 50% seen once. The TCR was taken from a female BALB/c mouse given C57BL/6 T cells with graft-versus-host disease after an allogeneic hematopoietic cell transplant. Material: gut tissue. The V call is TRBV23, the J call TRBJ2-5. CDR3 residues: CSSSQSRGRNQDTQYF. The sequenced part of the CDR3 DNA is TGCTCCAGCAGTCAATCAAGAGGGCGTAACCAAGACACCCAGTAC.